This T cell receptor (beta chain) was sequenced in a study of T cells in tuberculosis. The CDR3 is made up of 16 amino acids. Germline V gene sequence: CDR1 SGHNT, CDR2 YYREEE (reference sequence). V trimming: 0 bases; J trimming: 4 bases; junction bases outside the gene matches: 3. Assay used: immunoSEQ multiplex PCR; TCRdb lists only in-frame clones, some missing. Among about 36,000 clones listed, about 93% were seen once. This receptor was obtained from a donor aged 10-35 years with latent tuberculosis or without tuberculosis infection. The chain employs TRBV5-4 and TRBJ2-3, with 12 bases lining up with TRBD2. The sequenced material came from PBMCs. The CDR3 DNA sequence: TGTGCCAGCAGCTTGGCCCCTAGCGGGGGGGCAGATACGCAGTATTTT. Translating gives CASSLAPSGGADTQYF.